This T cell receptor beta chain was sequenced for a study of OX40 agonist ivuxolimab in advanced cancers. Trimming took 5 bases from V and 7 from J, leaving 11 bases between them. CDR3 length equals 12 residues. The germline V gene encodes CDR1 LNHDA and CDR2 SQIVND (reference sequence). This table comes from immunoSEQ multiplex PCR, and its TCRdb copy is limited to in-frame clones, with some not included. The data hold tens of thousands of clones, with roughly 85% observed a single time. The sample consisted of CD4+ or CD8+ T cells sorted from blood, taken in a trial of the OX40 agonist ivuxolimab. This receptor was taken from an adult with an advanced solid tumor such as melanoma, head and neck, liver or kidney cancer. The chain has TRBV19 and TRBJ2-5; no clear D. CDR3 sequence (DNA): TGTGCCAGTAGTTTCGCTTCGGGGACCCAGTACTTC. As protein: CASSFASGTQYF.